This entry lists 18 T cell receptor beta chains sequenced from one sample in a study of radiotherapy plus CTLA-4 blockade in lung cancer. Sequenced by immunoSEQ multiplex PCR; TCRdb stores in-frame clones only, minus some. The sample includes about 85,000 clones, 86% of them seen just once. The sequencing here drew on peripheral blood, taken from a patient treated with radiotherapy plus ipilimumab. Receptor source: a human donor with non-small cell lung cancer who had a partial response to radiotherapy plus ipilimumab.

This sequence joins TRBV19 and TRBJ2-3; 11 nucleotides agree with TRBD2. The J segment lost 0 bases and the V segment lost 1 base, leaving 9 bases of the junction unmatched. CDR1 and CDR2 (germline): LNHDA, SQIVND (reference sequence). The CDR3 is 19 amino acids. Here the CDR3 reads CASSIAEGTSGYSTDTQYF. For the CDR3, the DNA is TGTGCCAGTAGTATAGCCGAAGGGACTAGCGGTTACAGCACAGATACGCAGTATTTT.

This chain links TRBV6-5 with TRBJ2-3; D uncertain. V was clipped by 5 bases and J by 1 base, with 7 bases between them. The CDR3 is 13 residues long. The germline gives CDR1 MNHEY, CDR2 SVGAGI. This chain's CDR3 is CASSLQRTDTQYF. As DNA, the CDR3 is TGTGCCAGCAGTCTACAGCGCACAGATACGCAGTATTTT.

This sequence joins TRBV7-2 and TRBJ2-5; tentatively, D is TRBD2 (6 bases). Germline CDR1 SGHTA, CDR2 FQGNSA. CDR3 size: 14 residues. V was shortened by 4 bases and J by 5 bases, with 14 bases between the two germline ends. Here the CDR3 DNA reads TGTGCCAGCAGCTCAGGTCTAGGAGGGGAGACCCAGTACTTC. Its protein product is CASSSGLGGETQYF.

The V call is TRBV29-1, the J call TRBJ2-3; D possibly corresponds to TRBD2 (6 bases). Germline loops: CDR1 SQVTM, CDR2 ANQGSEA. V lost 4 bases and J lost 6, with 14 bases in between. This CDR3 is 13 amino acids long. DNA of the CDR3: TGCAGCGTTGGGGCCCGGGGGAGGGATACGCAGTATTTT. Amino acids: CSVGARGRDTQYF.

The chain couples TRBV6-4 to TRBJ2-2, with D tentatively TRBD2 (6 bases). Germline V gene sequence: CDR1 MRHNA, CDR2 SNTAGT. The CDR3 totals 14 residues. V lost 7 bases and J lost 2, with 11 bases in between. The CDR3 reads CASTGTRNTGELFF. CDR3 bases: TGTGCCAGCACCGGGACTCGAAACACCGGGGAGCTGTTTTTT.

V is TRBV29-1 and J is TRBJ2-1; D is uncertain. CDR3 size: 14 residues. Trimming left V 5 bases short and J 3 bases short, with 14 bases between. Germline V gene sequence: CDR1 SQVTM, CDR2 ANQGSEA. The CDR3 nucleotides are TGCAGCGTTCCCTCGGAGTGGAGCTACAATGAGCAGTTCTTC. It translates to CSVPSEWSYNEQFF.

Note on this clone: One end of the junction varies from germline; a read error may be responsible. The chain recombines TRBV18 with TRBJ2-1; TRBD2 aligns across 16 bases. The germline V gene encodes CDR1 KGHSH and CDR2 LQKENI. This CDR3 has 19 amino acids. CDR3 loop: CASSPQPGLAGGKSNEQLF. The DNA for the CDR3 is TGTGCCAGCTCACCGCAACCGGGACTAGCGGGAGGGAAGAGCAATGAGCAGCTCTTC.

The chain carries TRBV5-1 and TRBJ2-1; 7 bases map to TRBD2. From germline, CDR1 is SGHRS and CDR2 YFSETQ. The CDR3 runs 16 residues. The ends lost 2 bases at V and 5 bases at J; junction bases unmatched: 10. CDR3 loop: CASSFLAGVENNEQFF. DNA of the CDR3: TGCGCCAGCAGCTTCTTAGCGGGTGTCGAGAACAATGAGCAGTTCTTC.

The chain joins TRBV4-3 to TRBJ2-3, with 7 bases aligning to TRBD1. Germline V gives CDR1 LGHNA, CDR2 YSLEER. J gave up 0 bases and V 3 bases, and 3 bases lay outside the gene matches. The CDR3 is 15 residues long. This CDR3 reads CASSQGQPSTDTQYF. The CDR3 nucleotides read TGCGCCAGCAGCCAGGGACAGCCCAGCACAGATACGCAGTATTTT.

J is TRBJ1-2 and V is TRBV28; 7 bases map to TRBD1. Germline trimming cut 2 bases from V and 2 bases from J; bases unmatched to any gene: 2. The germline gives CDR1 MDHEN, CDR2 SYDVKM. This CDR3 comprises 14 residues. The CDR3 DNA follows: TGTGCCAGCAGTTTAGCACAGGGGAACTATGGCTACACCTTC. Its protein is CASSLAQGNYGYTF.

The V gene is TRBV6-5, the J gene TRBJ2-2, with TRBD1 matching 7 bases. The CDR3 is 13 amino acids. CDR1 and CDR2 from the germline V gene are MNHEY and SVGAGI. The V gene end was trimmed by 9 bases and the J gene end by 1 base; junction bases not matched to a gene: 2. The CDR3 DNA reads TGTGCCAGTGCAGGGGGGAACACCGGGGAGCTGTTTTTT. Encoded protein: CASAGGNTGELFF.

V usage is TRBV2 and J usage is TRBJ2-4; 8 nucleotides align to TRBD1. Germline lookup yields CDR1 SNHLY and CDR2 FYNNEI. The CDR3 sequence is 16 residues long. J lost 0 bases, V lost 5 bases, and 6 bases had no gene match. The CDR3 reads CASSPRTGIAKNIQYF. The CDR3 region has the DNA TGTGCCAGCAGTCCGAGGACAGGGATAGCCAAAAACATTCAGTACTTC.

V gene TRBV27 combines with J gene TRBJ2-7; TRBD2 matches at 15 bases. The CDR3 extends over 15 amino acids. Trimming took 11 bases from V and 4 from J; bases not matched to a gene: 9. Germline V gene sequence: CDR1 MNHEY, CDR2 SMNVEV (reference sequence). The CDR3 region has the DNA TGTGCCTCAGGACTAGCGGGAGGGAAAACTTACGAGCAGTACTTC. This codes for CASGLAGGKTYEQYF.

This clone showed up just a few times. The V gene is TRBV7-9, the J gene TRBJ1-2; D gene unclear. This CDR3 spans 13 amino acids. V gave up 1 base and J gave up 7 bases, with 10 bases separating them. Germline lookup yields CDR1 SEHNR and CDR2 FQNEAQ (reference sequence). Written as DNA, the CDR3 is TGTGCCAGCAGCTTAGAAGGAGGAGCTGGCTACACCTTC. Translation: CASSLEGGAGYTF.

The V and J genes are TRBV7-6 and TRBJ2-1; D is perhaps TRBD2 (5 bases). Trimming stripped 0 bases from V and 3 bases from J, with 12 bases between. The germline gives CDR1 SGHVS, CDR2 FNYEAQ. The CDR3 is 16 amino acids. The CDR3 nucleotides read TGTGCCAGCAGCTTAGCCGAGGGTACTTTCTACAATGAGCAGTTCTTC. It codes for CASSLAEGTFYNEQFF.

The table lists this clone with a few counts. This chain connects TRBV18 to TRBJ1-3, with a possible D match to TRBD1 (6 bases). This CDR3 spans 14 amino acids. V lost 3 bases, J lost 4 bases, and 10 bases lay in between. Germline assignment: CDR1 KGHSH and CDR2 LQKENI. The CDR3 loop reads CASSPGQRGNTIYF. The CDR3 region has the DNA TGTGCCAGCTCACCTGGACAGAGGGGAAACACCATATATTTT.

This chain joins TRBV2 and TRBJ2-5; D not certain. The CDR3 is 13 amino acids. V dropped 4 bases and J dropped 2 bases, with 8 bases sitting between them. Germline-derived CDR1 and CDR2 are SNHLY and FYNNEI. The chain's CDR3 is CASSVQRQETQYF. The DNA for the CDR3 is TGTGCCAGCAGTGTACAGAGACAAGAGACCCAGTACTTC.

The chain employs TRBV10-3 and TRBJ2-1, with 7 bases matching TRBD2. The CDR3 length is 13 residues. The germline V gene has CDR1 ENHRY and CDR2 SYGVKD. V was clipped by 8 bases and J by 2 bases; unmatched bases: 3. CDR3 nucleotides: TGTGCCATCCGGGACTATCCCTACAATGAGCAGTTCTTC. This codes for CAIRDYPYNEQFF.